These T cell receptor beta chains were read from a single sample in a study of blood T cell repertoires in COVID-19. Method: immunoSEQ multiplex PCR; TCRdb's copy keeps in-frame clones and lacks some. In the table there are about 220,000 clones, more than 85% of which are singletons. Sequenced: peripheral blood. These TCRs come from a man aged 40-49 years with active or convalescent COVID-19. The CDR3 runs from the conserved cysteine through the conserved F or W. The D gene is left open where the match is weak.

D: TRBD1; V: TRBV5-6; J: TRBJ1-1; length: 13; CDR3: CASSSGGATEAFF
D: NA; V: TRBV7-8; J: TRBJ1-1; length: 15; CDR3: CASSLGGGRDTEAFF
D: TRBD2; V: TRBV6-6; J: TRBJ2-3; length: 16; CDR3: CASSPGTSGRMDTQYF
D: TRBD1; V: TRBV5-5; J: TRBJ1-1; length: 13; CDR3: CASSHGTGFEAFF
D: NA; V: TRBV3-1/TRBV3-2; J: TRBJ2-1; length: 14; CDR3: CASSQDTTVYEQFF
D: NA; V: TRBV5-6; J: TRBJ2-7; length: 13; CDR3: CASSLANYYEQYF
D: NA; V: TRBV7-9; J: TRBJ2-7; length: 14; CDR3: CASSLPAGRSEQYF
D: TRBD1; V: TRBV3-1/TRBV3-2; J: TRBJ1-6; length: 15; CDR3: CASSQAGQGLSPLHF
D: TRBD1; V: TRBV6-5; J: TRBJ1-2; length: 14; CDR3: CASSPLDRAQGYTF
D: TRBD1; V: TRBV24-1; J: TRBJ1-6; length: 13; CDR3: CATGGQGGSPLHF
D: NA; V: TRBV27; J: TRBJ1-2; length: 15; CDR3: CASKGIGEFNYGYTF
D: TRBD1; V: TRBV6-1; J: TRBJ1-2; length: 15; CDR3: CASSEGAGGNYGYTF
D: NA; V: TRBV29-1; J: TRBJ2-7; length: 12; CDR3: CSVEVRGSEQYF
D: NA; V: TRBV10-2; J: TRBJ2-1; length: 13; CDR3: CASTGSLSGEQFF
D: TRBD2; V: TRBV23-1; J: TRBJ2-7; length: 17; CDR3: CASSRGTSGSGSYEQYF
D: NA; V: TRBV28; J: TRBJ2-7; length: 12; CDR3: CASSPFYYEQYF
D: TRBD1; V: TRBV29-1; J: TRBJ1-5; length: 12; CDR3: CSARDSNQPQHF
D: TRBD1; V: TRBV7-9; J: TRBJ1-1; length: 14; CDR3: CASSSSTGLTEAFF
D: TRBD1; V: TRBV3-1/TRBV3-2; J: TRBJ2-3; length: 17; CDR3: CASSQAWDRKGADTQYF
D: TRBD1; V: TRBV2; J: TRBJ1-4; length: 14; CDR3: CASSVGQGVGKLFF
D: NA; V: TRBV27; J: TRBJ1-2; length: 15; CDR3: CASSPTGGLNYGYTF
D: NA; V: TRBV7-3; J: TRBJ2-5; length: 13; CDR3: CASSLGRGVTQYF
D: NA; V: TRBV12-3/TRBV12-4; J: TRBJ2-1; length: 12; CDR3: CASRHVANEQFF